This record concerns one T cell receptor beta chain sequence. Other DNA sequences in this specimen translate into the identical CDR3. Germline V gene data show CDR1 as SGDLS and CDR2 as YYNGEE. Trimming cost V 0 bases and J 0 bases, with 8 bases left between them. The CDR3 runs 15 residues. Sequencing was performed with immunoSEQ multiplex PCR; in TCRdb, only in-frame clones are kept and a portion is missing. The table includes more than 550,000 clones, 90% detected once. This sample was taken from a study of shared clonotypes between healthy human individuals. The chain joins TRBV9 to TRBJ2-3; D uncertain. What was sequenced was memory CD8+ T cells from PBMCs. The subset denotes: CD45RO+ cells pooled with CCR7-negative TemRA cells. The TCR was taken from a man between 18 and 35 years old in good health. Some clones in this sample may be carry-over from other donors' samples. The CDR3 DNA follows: TGTGCCAGCAGCGTAGGAGCAGGTAGCACAGATACGCAGTATTTT. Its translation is CASSVGAGSTDTQYF.